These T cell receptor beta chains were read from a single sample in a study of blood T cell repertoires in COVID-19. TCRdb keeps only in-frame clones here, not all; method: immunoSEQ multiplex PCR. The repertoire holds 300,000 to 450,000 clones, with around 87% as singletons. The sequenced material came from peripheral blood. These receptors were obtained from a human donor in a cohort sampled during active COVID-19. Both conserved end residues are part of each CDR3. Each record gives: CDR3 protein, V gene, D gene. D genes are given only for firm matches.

CDR3 protein: CAISVPGQGGETQYF; V gene: TRBV10-3; D gene: TRBD1
CDR3 protein: CASSPDIPDTQYF; V gene: TRBV9; D gene: .
CDR3 protein: CASSFYGTTSDEQYF; V gene: TRBV28; D gene: .
CDR3 protein: CASSEGYGNTIYF; V gene: TRBV6-1; D gene: .
CDR3 protein: CASSLGGGYYYGYTF; V gene: TRBV5-1; D gene: .
CDR3 protein: CASSRWGGSSGNTIYF; V gene: TRBV4-2; D gene: .
CDR3 protein: CASSGTGHGYTF; V gene: TRBV6-6; D gene: TRBD1
CDR3 protein: CAISGLENSPLHF; V gene: TRBV10-3; D gene: .
CDR3 protein: CASSPGLASDTQYF; V gene: TRBV5-1; D gene: TRBD2
CDR3 protein: CASSYPGGDEKLFF; V gene: TRBV6-2/TRBV6-3; D gene: .
CDR3 protein: CASSIGGAGSPLHF; V gene: TRBV19; D gene: .